This T cell receptor (beta chain) was recovered during a study of beta chain features in type 1 diabetes. Study outcomes and limitations: For TCRB rearrangement, an influence of HLA type remained unresolved here. In all four CD4+ subsets, TCRB CDR3 length was significantly, moderately reduced in type 1 diabetes.

The table lists this clone with a few counts. What it binds is unknown. Investigators reverse transcribed all isolated RNA, so they sequenced expressed TCRB transcripts. Sequenced by immunoSEQ multiplex PCR; TCRdb stores in-frame clones only, minus some. In the table there are around 140,000 clones, around 9% of which are singletons. The TCR sequence derives from a man younger than 45 with type 1 diabetes. Sequencing was performed on central memory CD4+ T cells from blood.

CDR3: CASTGADEQYF. CDR3 nucleotides: TGTGCCAGCACCGGAGCCGACGAGCAGTACTTC. This rearrangement joins TRBV28 to TRBJ2-7; D call uncertain. The ends were cut back, 7 bases at V and 5 bases at J, with 9 bases in the middle. The CDR3 is 11 amino acids. The germline gives CDR1 MDHEN, CDR2 SYDVKM.